These T cell receptor beta chains were read from a single sample in a study of blood T cells in healthy people across ages. TCRdb re-analysed the 5' RACE reads in MiXCR, keeping a single row per CDR3 protein. The sample holds around 1,500,000 distinct CDR3 sequences, 28% seen once. The source material was blood. These receptors originate from a woman aged 30 to 39 in good health. The CDR3 runs from the conserved cysteine through the conserved F or W. D genes are given only for firm matches. Expanded clones get a size class; other rows say once, few or many, or leave the size out.

cdr3_aa cdr3_nt j_call v_call clone_size d_call
CASSYGADIQYF TGTGCCAGCAGTTACGGGGCCGACATTCAGTACTTC TRBJ2-4 TRBV6-6 few NA
CASTPGKTEAFF TGTGCCAGCACCCCGGGGAAGACTGAAGCTTTCTTT TRBJ1-1 TRBV7-2 NA NA
CASSHAMRGTEAFF TGTGCCAGCAGTCACGCAATGAGGGGCACTGAAGCTTTCTTT TRBJ1-1 TRBV12-3/TRBV12-4 NA NA
CASSSAVNSGGANEQFF TGCGCCAGCAGCTCGGCCGTTAATAGCGGGGGGGCTAATGAGCAGTTCTTC TRBJ2-1 TRBV5-1 few TRBD2
CASSETVAGASSYEQYF TGTGCCAGCAGTGAGACGGTAGCGGGGGCCTCCTCCTACGAGCAGTACTTC TRBJ2-7 TRBV6-1 NA TRBD2
CSASREGTGVNGFF TGCAGTGCTAGTAGGGAGGGAACAGGGGTCAATGGTTTCTTT TRBJ1-1 TRBV20-1 NA TRBD1
CASSYDRPARGYGYTF TGTGCCAGCAGTTACGACCGGCCCGCAAGAGGCTATGGCTACACCTTC TRBJ1-2 TRBV6-2/TRBV6-3 many NA
CSVGNSGGAGELFF TGCAGCGTTGGAAACTCAGGCGGGGCCGGGGAGCTGTTTTTT TRBJ2-2 TRBV29-1 NA NA
CSARRGRASYNEQFF TGCAGTGCTAGACGAGGGCGGGCCTCCTACAATGAGCAGTTCTTC TRBJ2-1 TRBV20-1 NA NA
CASSRRGSNTQYF TGTGCCAGCAGCCGAAGAGGTAGTAATACGCAGTATTTT TRBJ2-3 TRBV3-1 few NA
CASSPYPGTRGTDTQYF TGTGCCAGCAGTCCCTACCCCGGGACTAGGGGGACAGATACGCAGTATTTT TRBJ2-3 TRBV28 few TRBD2
CSVETEYEQYF TGCAGCGTTGAAACAGAGTACGAGCAGTACTTC TRBJ2-7 TRBV29-1 NA NA
CASSEDLAGVSSYNEQFF TGTGCCAGCAGCGAGGACCTAGCGGGAGTGAGCTCCTACAATGAGCAGTTCTTC TRBJ2-1 TRBV9 NA TRBD2
CASSQVLADGYTF TGCGCCAGCAGCCAAGTGTTGGCGGATGGCTACACCTTC TRBJ1-2 TRBV4-3 many NA
CASRRDRVENIQYF TGTGCCAGCAGAAGGGACAGGGTCGAAAACATTCAGTACTTC TRBJ2-4 TRBV6-5 NA TRBD1
CASSFQTGTNEKLFF TGTGCCAGCAGCTTCCAGACAGGGACTAATGAAAAACTGTTTTTT TRBJ1-4 TRBV9 NA TRBD1
CASSLTPSGRTDTQYF TGTGCCAGTAGTTTAACCCCTAGCGGCCGCACAGATACGCAGTATTTT TRBJ2-3 TRBV28 few TRBD2
CSATTPSGSGEQYF TGCAGTGCTACAACCCCTAGCGGGAGTGGAGAGCAGTACTTC TRBJ2-7 TRBV20-1 many TRBD2
CASSRQGLAKETQYF TGTGCCAGCAGTCGACAGGGTCTGGCCAAAGAGACCCAGTACTTC TRBJ2-5 TRBV2 NA TRBD1
CAGIPAGGKTDTQYF TGTGCCGGCATTCCGGCGGGGGGAAAGACAGATACGCAGTATTTT TRBJ2-3 TRBV7-9 NA TRBD2
CATSRLGLAGDYNEQFF TGTGCCACCAGCAGACTTGGACTAGCGGGGGACTACAATGAGCAGTTCTTC TRBJ2-1 TRBV15 NA TRBD2
CASSQDSYGEQYF TGCGCCAGCAGCCAAGATTCGTACGGCGAGCAGTACTTC TRBJ2-7 TRBV4-3 many NA
CAISESQSTGRANQPQHF TGTGCCATCAGTGAGTCCCAGAGCACAGGTAGGGCCAATCAGCCCCAGCATTTT TRBJ1-5 TRBV10-3 NA NA
CASVDADTQYF TGTGCCAGCGTTGACGCAGATACGCAGTATTTT TRBJ2-3 TRBV2 NA NA
CASAPTSGGLTDTQYF TGCGCCAGCGCCCCCACTAGCGGGGGGTTGACAGATACGCAGTATTTT TRBJ2-3 TRBV5-1 few TRBD2
CASSQEQNPKNIQYF TGTGCCAGCAGCCAAGAACAGAACCCGAAAAACATTCAGTACTTC TRBJ2-4 TRBV3-1 NA NA
CASRPNRGPSDYGYTF TGTGCCAGCAGACCTAACAGGGGTCCCTCTGACTATGGCTACACCTTC TRBJ1-2 TRBV7-2 many TRBD1
CASNGGGYEQYF TGTGCCAGTAACGGAGGGGGCTACGAGCAGTACTTC TRBJ2-7 TRBV19 few NA
CASRAGTKPGSPLHF TGTGCCAGCAGAGCCGGGACGAAGCCAGGATCACCCCTCCACTTT TRBJ1-6 TRBV2 NA NA
CASSQYGTGGCDIQYF TGTGCCAGCAGTCAGTACGGGACAGGGGGCTGCGACATTCAGTACTTC TRBJ2-4 TRBV6-2/TRBV6-3 few TRBD1
CASSAHPTGQETQYF TGTGCCAGCAGCGCTCACCCGACAGGGCAAGAGACCCAGTACTTC TRBJ2-5 TRBV6-1 many TRBD1
CASSMGLYEQFF TGTGCCAGTAGTATGGGACTATATGAGCAGTTCTTC TRBJ2-1 TRBV19 many TRBD2
CASSPRGAQGYGYTF TGTGCCAGCAGCCCACGAGGGGCGCAAGGTTATGGCTACACCTTC TRBJ1-2 TRBV28 few NA
CASRDSGQGGRGYTF TGTGCCAGCAGGGATTCGGGACAGGGGGGACGCGGCTACACCTTC TRBJ1-2 TRBV7-9 NA TRBD1
CASSKAGCTDTQYF TGTGCCAGCAGCAAAGCTGGTTGCACAGATACGCAGTATTTT TRBJ2-3 TRBV21-1 NA NA